The 13 T cell receptor beta chains reported below all come from one sample, sequenced in a study of blood T cells in healthy people across ages. The use of a sample-barcoded 5' primer and a J-beta primer mix characterized a second PCR of roughly 6 to 11 cycles. TCRdb reprocessed the 5' RACE reads via MiXCR and lists one record per CDR3 protein. There are roughly 1,300,000 distinct CDR3 sequences in the sample; approximately 59% occur only once, and more than 6% lies in the top ten. The specimen was blood. The receptors come from a man aged 18-30 years in good health.

The sample holds a few counts of this clonotype. V gene TRBV6-2 or TRBV6-3 combines with J gene TRBJ2-3, with D perhaps matching TRBD1 (5 bases). In germline, CDR1 is MNHEY, CDR2 SVGEGT. This CDR3 comprises 11 residues. V was clipped by 10 bases and J by 6 bases, with 11 bases between them. The CDR3, as DNA: TGTGCCACAGGGCAATTGGATACGCAGTATTTT. This sequence encodes CATGQLDTQYF.

V gene TRBV6-6 combines with J gene TRBJ2-3; tentatively, D is TRBD1 (6 bases). The CDR3 consists of 16 residues. V dropped 4 bases and J dropped 2 bases, with 16 bases sitting between them. In germline, CDR1 is MNHNY, CDR2 SVGAGI (reference sequence). The CDR3 spells CASSSLDRLLTDTQYF. Written as DNA, the CDR3 is TGTGCCAGCAGTTCCCTGGACAGACTACTCACAGATACGCAGTATTTT.

The rearrangement joins TRBV12-3 or TRBV12-4 to TRBJ1-5, with D possibly being TRBD1 (5 bases). The CDR3 extends over 16 amino acids. Trimming removed 5 bases at V and 2 bases at J, with 16 bases between. CDR3 amino acids: CASSQAGTAGNQPQHF. In DNA, the CDR3 is TGTGCCAGCAGTCAAGCCGGGACGGCGGGCAATCAGCCCCAGCATTTT.

This clonotype was counted only a few times. The gene calls are TRBV12-3 or TRBV12-4 and TRBJ2-7; 8 positions match TRBD1. The CDR3 loop spans 16 amino acids. Trimming removed 6 bases from V and 1 base from J; junction bases left unmatched: 11. In DNA, the CDR3 is TGTGCCAGCAGCTCGATCGGACAGGGTCGATCCTACGAGCAGTACTTC. Translating it yields CASSSIGQGRSYEQYF.

The V and J genes are TRBV6-6 and TRBJ2-5; 10 bases line up with TRBD1. The CDR3 is 16 amino acids. Trimming took 2 bases from V and 5 from J; bases not matched to a gene: 8. CDR1 is MNHNY and CDR2 is SVGAGI in the germline V gene (reference sequence). The CDR3 DNA follows: TGTGCCAGCAGTTACCCCGGACAGGGGGTTTGGGAGACCCAGTACTTC. Amino acid sequence: CASSYPGQGVWETQYF.

The genes are TRBV12-5 and TRBJ1-1, with 7 bases aligning to TRBD1. V shed 5 bases and J 4 bases; nucleotides not matched to a gene: 4. CDR3 size: 13 residues. The germline gives CDR1 LGHNT, CDR2 FRNRAP. The CDR3 sequence is CASGMQGVTEAFF. The CDR3 DNA reads as TGTGCTAGTGGTATGCAGGGGGTCACTGAAGCTTTCTTT. The full variable domain, with the rest looked up from reference TRBV12-5 and TRBJ1-1, is DARVTQTPRHKVTEMGQEVTMRCQPILGHNTVFWYRQTMMQGLELLAYFRNRAPLDDSGMPKDRFSAEMPDATLATLKIQPSEPRDSAVYFCASGMQGVTEAFFGQGTRLTVV.

The rearrangement links TRBV7-9 to TRBJ1-1; D not certain. This CDR3 contains 10 residues. Germline-derived CDR1 and CDR2 are SEHNR and FQNEAQ (reference sequence). The V end was cut by 5 bases, the J end by 7 bases, with 5 bases between. The CDR3 region has the DNA TGTGCCAGCAGCGGTAATGAAGCTTTCTTT. Translation: CASSGNEAFF.

The rearrangement links TRBV7-2 to TRBJ2-7; 10 bases are a match to TRBD2. The CDR3 extends over 16 amino acids. In germline, CDR1 is SGHTA, CDR2 FQGNSA. With V trimmed by 5 bases and J by 3 bases, 10 bases remained unmatched. The CDR3 here is CASSPQLAGRGYEQYF. DNA of the CDR3: TGTGCCAGCAGCCCCCAACTAGCGGGAAGGGGCTACGAGCAGTACTTC.

This clonotype was recorded a few times. This chain links TRBV4-1 with TRBJ2-5, with D perhaps matching TRBD1 (7 bases). Germline loops: CDR1 MGHRA, CDR2 YSYEKL. The CDR3 sequence is 15 residues long. Trimming left V 4 bases short and J 6 bases short, with 18 bases between. CDR3 sequence: CASSPQQGGIQTQYF. The CDR3 bases are TGCGCCAGCAGCCCGCAGCAGGGGGGTATTCAGACCCAGTACTTC.

The chain joins TRBV28 to TRBJ2-3; TRBD1 aligns across 9 bases. V was clipped by 5 bases and J by 3 bases; unmatched bases: 12. The CDR3 spans 17 residues. Germline V gene lookup returns CDR1 MDHEN and CDR2 SYDVKM. The DNA of the CDR3 is TGTGCCAGCAGTGGAAGCACCGGGACAGGGATAACAGATACGCAGTATTTT. Its translation is CASSGSTGTGITDTQYF.

This clonotype was seen more than once but under ten times. The V call is TRBV20-1, the J call TRBJ2-1, with TRBD2 matching 14 bases. V was pared by 5 bases and J by 9 bases, with 9 bases of the junction left unmatched. CDR3 length: 15 amino acids. From germline, CDR1 is DFQATT and CDR2 SNEGSKA (reference sequence). As DNA, the CDR3 is TGCAGTGCTCCCAGGGGGACTAGCGGGAGTGGTGAGCAGTTCTTC. As protein: CSAPRGTSGSGEQFF.

The chain joins TRBV9 to TRBJ2-5; D unresolved. Germline values: CDR1 SGDLS, CDR2 YYNGEE. The CDR3 has 14 amino acids. Between the trimmed V and J ends, which lost 4 bases and 1 base, there was a span of 11 bases. CDR3 sequence reads: CASSKRNSQETQYF. The CDR3 region has the DNA TGTGCCAGCAGCAAGAGGAACAGCCAAGAGACCCAGTACTTC. Variable domain in full (rest from reference TRBV9 and TRBJ2-5): DSGVTQTPKHLITATGQRVTLRCSPRSGDLSVYWYQQSLDQGLQFLIQYYNGEERAKGNILERFSAQQFPDLHSELNLSSLELGDSALYFCASSKRNSQETQYFGPGTRLLVL.

The CDR3 here is CSVGEGAANVLTF. The CDR3 nucleotides are TGCAGCGTTGGGGAGGGGGCGGCCAACGTCCTGACTTTC. The rearrangement uses TRBV29-1 and TRBJ2-6; the D gene could be TRBD1 or TRBD2 (7 bases each). Germline V lookup: CDR1 SQVTM, CDR2 ANQGSEA. This CDR3 contains 13 residues. V was shortened by 4 bases and J by 6 bases, with 10 bases between the two germline ends.